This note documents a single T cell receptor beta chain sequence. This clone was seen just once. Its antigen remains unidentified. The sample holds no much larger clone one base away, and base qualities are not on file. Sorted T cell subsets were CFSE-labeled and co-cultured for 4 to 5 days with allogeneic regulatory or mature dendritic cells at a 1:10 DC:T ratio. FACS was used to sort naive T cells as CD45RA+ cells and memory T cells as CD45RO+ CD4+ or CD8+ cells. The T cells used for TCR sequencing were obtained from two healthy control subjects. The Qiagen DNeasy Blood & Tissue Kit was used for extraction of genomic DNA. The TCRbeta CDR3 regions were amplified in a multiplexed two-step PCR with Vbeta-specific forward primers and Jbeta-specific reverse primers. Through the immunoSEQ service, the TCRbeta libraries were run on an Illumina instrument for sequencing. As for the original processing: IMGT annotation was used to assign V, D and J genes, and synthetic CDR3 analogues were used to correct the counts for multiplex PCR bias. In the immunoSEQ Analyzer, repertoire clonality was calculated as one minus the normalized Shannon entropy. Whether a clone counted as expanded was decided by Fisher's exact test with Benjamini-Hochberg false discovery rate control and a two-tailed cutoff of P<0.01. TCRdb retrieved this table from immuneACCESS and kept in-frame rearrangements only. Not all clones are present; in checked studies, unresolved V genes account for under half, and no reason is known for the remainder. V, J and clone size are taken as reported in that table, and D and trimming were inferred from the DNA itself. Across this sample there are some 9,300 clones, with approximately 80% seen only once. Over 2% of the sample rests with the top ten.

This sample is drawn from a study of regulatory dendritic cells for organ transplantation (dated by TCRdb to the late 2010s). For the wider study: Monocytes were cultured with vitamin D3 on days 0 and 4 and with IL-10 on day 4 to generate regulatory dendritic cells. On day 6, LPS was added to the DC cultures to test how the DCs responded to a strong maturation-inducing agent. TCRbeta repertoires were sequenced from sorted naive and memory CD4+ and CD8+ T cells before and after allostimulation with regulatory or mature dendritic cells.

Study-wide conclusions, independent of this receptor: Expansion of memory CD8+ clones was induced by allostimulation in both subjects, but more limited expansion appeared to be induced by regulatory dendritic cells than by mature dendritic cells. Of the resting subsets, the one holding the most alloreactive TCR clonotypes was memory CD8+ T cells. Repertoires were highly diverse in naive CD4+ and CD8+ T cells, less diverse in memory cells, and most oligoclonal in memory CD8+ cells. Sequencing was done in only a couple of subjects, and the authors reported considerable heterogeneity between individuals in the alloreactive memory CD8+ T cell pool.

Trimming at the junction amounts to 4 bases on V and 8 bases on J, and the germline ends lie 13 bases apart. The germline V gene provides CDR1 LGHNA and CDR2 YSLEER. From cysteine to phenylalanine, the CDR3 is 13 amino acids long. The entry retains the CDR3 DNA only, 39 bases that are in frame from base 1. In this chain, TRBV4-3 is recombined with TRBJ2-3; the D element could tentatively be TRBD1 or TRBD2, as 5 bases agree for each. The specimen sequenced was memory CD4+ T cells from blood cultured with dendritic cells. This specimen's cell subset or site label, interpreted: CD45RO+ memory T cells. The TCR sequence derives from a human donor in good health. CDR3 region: CASSRGAFGTQYF. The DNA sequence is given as TGCGCCAGCAGCCGAGGGGCTTTCGGTACGCAGTATTTT.